This is a list of T cell receptor beta chains from one sample in a study of cytomegalovirus exposure and HLA in healthy donors. Sequencing used immunoSEQ multiplex PCR; TCRdb keeps in-frame clones, though not all of them. The sample includes some 100,000 clones, roughly three quarters of them seen just once. Sequences were obtained from PBMCs. The receptors derive from a male donor in good health and CMV-seropositive. CDR3s include the opening cysteine and the closing phenylalanine or tryptophan. Fields, in order: V gene, CDR3 length, J gene, CDR3 protein.

v_call: TRBV9; cdr3_length: 13; j_call: TRBJ2-7; cdr3_aa: CASSKGQGGEQYF
v_call: TRBV12-5; cdr3_length: 16; j_call: TRBJ1-5; cdr3_aa: CASGLVIQGPNQPQHF
v_call: TRBV12-5; cdr3_length: 13; j_call: TRBJ1-1; cdr3_aa: CASGLRGDTEAFF
v_call: TRBV5-1; cdr3_length: 14; j_call: TRBJ1-1; cdr3_aa: CASMGGMGTTEAFF
v_call: TRBV5-4; cdr3_length: 15; j_call: TRBJ2-7; cdr3_aa: CASRSPGQGASEQYF
v_call: TRBV6-5; cdr3_length: 15; j_call: TRBJ2-1; cdr3_aa: CASSNERGNYNEQFF
v_call: TRBV5-6; cdr3_length: 14; j_call: TRBJ2-5; cdr3_aa: CASSLTGSRETQYF
v_call: TRBV19; cdr3_length: 16; j_call: TRBJ1-5; cdr3_aa: CASSMRGQRSNQPQHF
v_call: TRBV13; cdr3_length: 16; j_call: TRBJ2-7; cdr3_aa: CASSSGLAGVSYEQYF
v_call: TRBV30; cdr3_length: 14; j_call: TRBJ2-5; cdr3_aa: CAWFGVGGLQTQYF
v_call: TRBV5-1; cdr3_length: 15; j_call: TRBJ2-1; cdr3_aa: CASSQGTSGGNEQFF
v_call: TRBV30; cdr3_length: 15; j_call: TRBJ1-2; cdr3_aa: CAWSGTTGRNYGYTF
v_call: TRBV19; cdr3_length: 15; j_call: TRBJ2-7; cdr3_aa: CASSMDSLGTYEQYF
v_call: TRBV30; cdr3_length: 11; j_call: TRBJ1-1; cdr3_aa: CARRGTAGAFF
v_call: TRBV19; cdr3_length: 15; j_call: TRBJ1-1; cdr3_aa: CASSPPGRVNTEAFF
v_call: TRBV5-1; cdr3_length: 16; j_call: TRBJ1-3; cdr3_aa: CASTTQPGQGAYTIYF
v_call: TRBV5-1; cdr3_length: 15; j_call: TRBJ2-1; cdr3_aa: CASSLGGGGYNEQFF
v_call: TRBV30; cdr3_length: 13; j_call: TRBJ1-1; cdr3_aa: CAFSRGLGTEAFF
v_call: TRBV6-1; cdr3_length: 15; j_call: TRBJ2-7; cdr3_aa: CASSETGGHRYEQYF
v_call: TRBV6-5; cdr3_length: 14; j_call: TRBJ2-1; cdr3_aa: CASSSGQGITEQFF
v_call: TRBV6-5; cdr3_length: 15; j_call: TRBJ2-7; cdr3_aa: CASSYRWTPSYEQYF
v_call: TRBV30; cdr3_length: 12; j_call: TRBJ2-2; cdr3_aa: CAWSVGAGELFF
v_call: TRBV10-3; cdr3_length: 14; j_call: TRBJ1-4; cdr3_aa: CAISATGDREKLFF
v_call: TRBV5-1; cdr3_length: 14; j_call: TRBJ2-7; cdr3_aa: CASSFGGETYEQYF
v_call: TRBV30; cdr3_length: 14; j_call: TRBJ2-1; cdr3_aa: CAWASGTSVNEQFF
v_call: TRBV4-1; cdr3_length: 12; j_call: TRBJ1-2; cdr3_aa: CASSQGPWGYTF
v_call: TRBV29-1; cdr3_length: 11; j_call: TRBJ2-5; cdr3_aa: CSVYLPETQYF
v_call: TRBV2; cdr3_length: 16; j_call: TRBJ1-6; cdr3_aa: CASSLGQGARNSPLHF
v_call: TRBV7-9; cdr3_length: 18; j_call: TRBJ2-6; cdr3_aa: CASSLIGQAHSGANVLTF
v_call: TRBV6-1; cdr3_length: 13; j_call: TRBJ2-7; cdr3_aa: CASSQGPGEEQYF
v_call: TRBV7-9; cdr3_length: 13; j_call: TRBJ2-7; cdr3_aa: CASRSDSSYEQYF
v_call: TRBV6-1; cdr3_length: 15; j_call: TRBJ2-1; cdr3_aa: CASSEAGSSYNEQFF
v_call: TRBV19; cdr3_length: 16; j_call: TRBJ2-7; cdr3_aa: CASDGGYSQGKYEQYF
v_call: TRBV4-2; cdr3_length: 14; j_call: TRBJ2-1; cdr3_aa: CASSQAAGADEQFF
v_call: TRBV2; cdr3_length: 13; j_call: TRBJ1-1; cdr3_aa: CASSGAGNTEAFF
v_call: TRBV6-5; cdr3_length: 13; j_call: TRBJ1-1; cdr3_aa: CASRASGETEAFF
v_call: TRBV27; cdr3_length: 15; j_call: TRBJ1-3; cdr3_aa: CASSLSPGTGNTIYF
v_call: TRBV13; cdr3_length: 14; j_call: TRBJ2-7; cdr3_aa: CASSGYRLSYEQYF
v_call: TRBV5-1; cdr3_length: 15; j_call: TRBJ1-1; cdr3_aa: CASSLTGIGNTEAFF
v_call: TRBV9; cdr3_length: 15; j_call: TRBJ2-7; cdr3_aa: CASSAGQGISYEQYF
v_call: TRBV6-5; cdr3_length: 15; j_call: TRBJ1-1; cdr3_aa: CASSFGLSSNTEAFF
v_call: TRBV15; cdr3_length: 12; j_call: TRBJ2-1; cdr3_aa: CATSRDPIEQFF
v_call: TRBV2; cdr3_length: 14; j_call: TRBJ2-7; cdr3_aa: CASSGAGTGDEQYF
v_call: TRBV4-2; cdr3_length: 18; j_call: TRBJ2-7; cdr3_aa: CASSQDTQAAVTSYEQYF